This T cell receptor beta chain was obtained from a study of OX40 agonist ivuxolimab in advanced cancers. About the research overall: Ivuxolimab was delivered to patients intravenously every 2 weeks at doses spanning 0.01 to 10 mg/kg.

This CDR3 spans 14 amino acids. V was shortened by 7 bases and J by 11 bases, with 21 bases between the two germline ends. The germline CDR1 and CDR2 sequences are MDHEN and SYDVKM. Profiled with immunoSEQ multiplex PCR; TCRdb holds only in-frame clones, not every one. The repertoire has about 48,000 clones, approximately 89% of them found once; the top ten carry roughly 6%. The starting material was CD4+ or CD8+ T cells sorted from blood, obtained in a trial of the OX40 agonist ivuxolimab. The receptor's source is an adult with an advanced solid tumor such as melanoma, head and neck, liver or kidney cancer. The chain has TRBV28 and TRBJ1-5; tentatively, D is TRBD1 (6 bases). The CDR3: CASTGASTLTTQHF. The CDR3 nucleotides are TGTGCCAGCACGGGGGCTTCAACCCTAACGACCCAGCATTTT.